This T cell receptor beta chain was documented in a study of cytomegalovirus exposure and HLA in healthy donors. Study-level results: Using the classifier, cytomegalovirus status was reportedly diagnosed with high specificity and sensitivity.

About this clone: The antigen remains undetermined.

V lost 2 bases and J 4 bases, leaving 13 bases between the germline ends. CDR1 and CDR2 from the germline V gene are SGHKS and YYEKEE (reference sequence). This CDR3 comprises 14 residues. Clones were read by immunoSEQ multiplex PCR, and TCRdb kept only the in-frame ones, dropping some. The profile shows about 180,000 clones, just under 90% of them singletons. This TCR was sampled from a woman aged 25 to 45 in good health and CMV-seronegative. This chain uses TRBV5-5 with TRBJ2-7, with D possibly being TRBD1 (6 bases). Sequenced: PBMCs. The CDR3 sequence is CASSFSGGIYEQYF. The CDR3, as DNA: TGTGCCAGCAGCTTCTCTGGGGGCATATACGAGCAGTACTTC.